What follows are 8 T cell receptor beta chains derived from one specimen sequenced in a study of identical twins. TCRdb analysed the 5' RACE reads with MiXCR anew, one entry per CDR3 protein. The sample shows around 450,000 distinct CDR3 sequences, 14% of them seen only once. The same specimen was also included in a second study, on yellow fever vaccine responses in identical twins.

Input material: CD4+ T cells sorted from blood. Receptors originate from a young woman in good health.

The chain carries TRBV6-1 and TRBJ1-6; D uncertain. Trimming took off 6 bases at V and 10 bases at J, with 19 bases between the two ends. The CDR3 has 15 amino acids. Looked up from germline, CDR1 is MNHNS and CDR2 is SASEGT. The CDR3 region is CASRAEGRERSPLHF. The CDR3 nucleotides read TGTGCCAGCAGAGCCGAAGGGCGGGAGAGGTCACCCCTCCACTTT.

The chain joins TRBV19 to TRBJ2-1, with D hard to call. CDR1 LNHDA and CDR2 SQIVND come from the germline V gene (reference sequence). This CDR3 is 11 amino acids long. Deletions cut 3 bases from V and 9 bases from J, with 6 bases between. In DNA form, the CDR3 reads TGTGCCAGTAGTATCCAGTTTGAGCAGTTCTTC. As protein: CASSIQFEQFF. The whole variable domain, remainder taken from reference TRBV19 and TRBJ2-1, is DGGITQSPKYLFRKEGQNVTLSCEQNLNHDAMYWYRQDPGQGLRLIYYSQIVNDFQKGDIAEGYSVSREKKESFPLTVTSAQKNPTAFYLCASSIQFEQFFGPGTRLTVL.

The chain recombines TRBV12-3 or TRBV12-4 with TRBJ2-1; TRBD2 matches 8 bases. This CDR3 is built from 13 residues. After removal of 7 bases from V and 6 bases from J, the junction contained 5 bases not matched to a gene. Written as DNA, the CDR3 is TGTGCCAGCAACCGACTAGCGAGCAATGAGCAGTTCTTC. As protein: CASNRLASNEQFF.

This chain uses TRBV7-9 with TRBJ2-5, with 7 bases that match TRBD2. Germline V gives CDR1 SEHNR, CDR2 FQNEAQ (reference sequence). The V segment lost 3 bases and the J segment 4 bases; nucleotides outside the gene matches: 8. There are 15 residues in the CDR3. The CDR3 nucleotides read TGTGCCAGCAGCTTTCCTGGCGGGGGAGGAGAGACCCAGTACTTC. Translation: CASSFPGGGGETQYF.

This clonotype was counted once. The J gene is TRBJ2-1, the V gene TRBV4-3, with D uncertain. Trimming removed 4 bases at V and 6 bases at J, with 13 bases between. The CDR3 extends over 14 amino acids. Germline loops: CDR1 LGHNA, CDR2 YSLEER. The DNA of the CDR3 is TGCGCCAGCAGCCGTTCTGGTGTAATCAATGAGCAGTTCTTC. Translating gives CASSRSGVINEQFF.

This chain uses TRBV20-1 with TRBJ2-7, with 9 positions matching TRBD1. The V and J ends lost 7 bases and 0 bases, in that order; junction bases with no gene match: 13. Germline loops: CDR1 DFQATT, CDR2 SNEGSKA (reference sequence). The length of the CDR3 is 16 residues. CDR3 bases: TGCAGTGTTTCCTTTTACAGGGGGCTTAGCTCCTACGAGCAGTACTTC. It specifies CSVSFYRGLSSYEQYF.

CDR3 sequence reads: CASSQRLGPMNTEAFF. The CDR3 nucleotides are TGTGCCAGCAGTCAAAGACTTGGCCCCATGAACACTGAAGCTTTCTTT. This rearrangement joins TRBV12-3 or TRBV12-4 to TRBJ1-1; D is unresolved. The length of the CDR3 is 16 residues. The ends were cut back, 5 bases at V and 0 bases at J, with 16 bases in the middle.

The rearrangement joins TRBV6-2 or TRBV6-3 to TRBJ2-5; 8 bases align to TRBD1. In germline, CDR1 is MNHEY, CDR2 SVGEGT. With V trimmed by 5 bases and J by 5 bases, 16 bases remained unmatched. The CDR3 has 17 amino acids. The CDR3 sequence: CASSAADRGWATETQYF. In nucleotides, the CDR3 is TGTGCCAGCAGTGCCGCCGACAGGGGATGGGCTACGGAGACCCAGTACTTC.